This record concerns one T cell receptor (beta chain) sequence. A far larger clone lies a single base away; this is likely a read error. The data belong to a study of blood T cell repertoires in COVID-19. In the study overall: COVID-19 samples, acute and convalescent, were from the United States, Italy and Spain. Sources were T cells, B-cell-depleted T cells, or PBMCs; the material itself was cDNA or gDNA.

The V and J ends lost 1 base and 0 bases respectively, with 4 bases between them. Germline V lookup: CDR1 SGHTA, CDR2 FQGNSA. The CDR3 extends over 13 amino acids. Under the authors' procedure: Reference gene primers were amplified, and this amplification served to estimate nucleated cell counts. The method was immunoSEQ multiplex PCR; TCRdb's version includes in-frame clones alone and lacks a portion of them. V, J and clone size derive from that table, while D and trimming were established from the DNA sequence. The table lists about 140,000 clones, around 80% of them singletons. The sequence was obtained from a man aged 70-80 years who had recovered from COVID-19. Sequences were obtained from peripheral blood. The rearrangement links TRBV7-2 to TRBJ2-7; D is uncertain. CDR3 nucleotide sequence: TGTGCCAGCAGCTTAGACTTCTCCTACGAGCAGTACTTC. Its translation: CASSLDFSYEQYF.